Below are 8 T cell receptor beta chains sequenced from a single sample in a study of blood T cell repertoires in COVID-19. Measured with immunoSEQ multiplex PCR; TCRdb has only the in-frame clones, and not every one. The sample comprises under 250,000 clones, 70% to 90% of which are singletons, and about a sixth rests with the top ten. Sequencing input: peripheral blood. The receptors were sampled from a man aged 50 to 59 with COVID-19, enrolled during active disease.

This chain links TRBV27 with TRBJ2-7, with TRBD1 matching 7 bases. Trimming cost V 2 bases and J 9 bases; bases outside gene matches: 7. CDR1 MNHEY and CDR2 SMNVEV come from the germline V gene (reference sequence). The CDR3 sequence is 13 residues long. CDR3 in DNA: TGTGCCAGCAGTTTAAGGACAGGATTGGTGCAGTACTTC. This translates into CASSLRTGLVQYF.

The V and J genes are TRBV19 and TRBJ2-1; a weak D match, TRBD2 (6 bases). Deletions cut 5 bases from V and 4 bases from J, with 18 bases between. The germline V gene encodes CDR1 LNHDA and CDR2 SQIVND (reference sequence). The CDR3 sequence is 16 residues long. CDR3 DNA sequence: TGTGCCAGTAGTTCTCGAGGCGGGGAACGTTACAATGAGCAGTTCTTC. Protein: CASSSRGGERYNEQFF.

The V and J genes are TRBV5-5 and TRBJ1-3; D perhaps matches TRBD1 (5 bases). CDR1 is SGHKS, CDR2 YYEKEE, per germline (reference sequence). The germline V and J ends were trimmed by 5 bases and 3 bases, with 15 bases remaining between them. The CDR3 consists of 15 residues. The CDR3: CASSGARANGNTIYF. DNA for the CDR3: TGTGCCAGCAGTGGGGCTAGGGCAAATGGAAACACCATATATTTT.

The genes are TRBV24-1 and TRBJ2-3; 8 bases are shared with TRBD2. In germline, CDR1 is KGHDR, CDR2 SFDVKD. This CDR3 is built from 16 residues. The ends lost 2 bases at V and 1 base at J; junction bases unmatched: 4. CDR3 in amino acids: CATSDSAREGTDTQYF. CDR3 sequence (DNA): TGTGCCACCAGTGATTCCGCGCGGGAGGGCACAGATACGCAGTATTTT.

The rearrangement links TRBV7-6 to TRBJ2-7; maybe TRBD2 (6 bases). This CDR3 spans 14 amino acids. CDR1 is SGHVS, CDR2 FNYEAQ, per germline. Between the trimmed V and J ends, which lost 2 bases and 3 bases, there was a span of 11 bases. The CDR3 protein is CASSLSPGVYEQYF. The CDR3 bases are TGTGCCAGCAGCTTAAGCCCGGGGGTCTACGAGCAGTACTTC.

This chain joins TRBV29-1 and TRBJ2-5; TRBD2 might be the D (6 bases). Germline assignment: CDR1 SQVTM and CDR2 ANQGSEA. The CDR3 spans 12 residues. The V gene lost 4 bases and the J gene lost 5 bases, with 11 bases spanning the gap. CDR3 in amino acids: CSVGTTGETQYF. CDR3 bases: TGCAGCGTTGGGACTACTGGGGAGACCCAGTACTTC.

The CDR3 region has the DNA TGTGCCAGCAGGAAAGGGGTTTACGAGCAGTACTTC. Protein sequence: CASRKGVYEQYF. V and J are TRBV28 and TRBJ2-7, with D possibly TRBD1 on 5 matching bases. The CDR3 totals 12 residues. Trimming pared 6 bases from V and 4 bases from J, leaving 10 bases between. Germline V gene sequence: CDR1 MDHEN, CDR2 SYDVKM.

V and J are TRBV6-1 and TRBJ1-3; the match to TRBD1 covers 7 bases. Unmatched junction bases numbered 2, after V lost 1 base and J lost 2 bases. Germline CDR1 is MNHNS and CDR2 is SASEGT. The CDR3 consists of 15 residues. This CDR3 is CASSEGGGPGNTIYF. CDR3 in DNA: TGTGCCAGCAGTGAAGGAGGGGGCCCTGGAAACACCATATATTTT.